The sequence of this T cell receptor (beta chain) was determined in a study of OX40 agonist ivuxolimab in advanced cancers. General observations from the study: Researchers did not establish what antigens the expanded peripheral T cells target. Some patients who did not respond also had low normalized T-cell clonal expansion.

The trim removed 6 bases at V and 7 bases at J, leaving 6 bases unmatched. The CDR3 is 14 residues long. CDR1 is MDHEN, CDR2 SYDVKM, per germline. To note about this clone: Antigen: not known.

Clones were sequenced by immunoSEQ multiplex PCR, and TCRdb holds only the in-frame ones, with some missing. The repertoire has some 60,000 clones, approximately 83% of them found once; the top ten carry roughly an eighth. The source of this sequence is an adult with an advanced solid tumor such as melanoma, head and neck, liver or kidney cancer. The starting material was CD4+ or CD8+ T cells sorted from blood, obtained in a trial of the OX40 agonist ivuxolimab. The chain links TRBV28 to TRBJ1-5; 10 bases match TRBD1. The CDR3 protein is CASSFDRGQQPQHF. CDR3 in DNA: TGTGCCAGCAGCTTTGACAGGGGGCAACAGCCCCAGCATTTT.